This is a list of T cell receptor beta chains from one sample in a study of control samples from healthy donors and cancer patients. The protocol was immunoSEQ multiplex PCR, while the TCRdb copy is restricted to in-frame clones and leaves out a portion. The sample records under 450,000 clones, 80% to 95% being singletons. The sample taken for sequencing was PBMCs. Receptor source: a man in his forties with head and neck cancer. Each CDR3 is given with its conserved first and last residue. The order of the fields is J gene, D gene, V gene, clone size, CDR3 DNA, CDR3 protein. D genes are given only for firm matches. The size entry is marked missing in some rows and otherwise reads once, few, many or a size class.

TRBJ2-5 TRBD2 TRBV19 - TGTGCCAGTTCAAGGGGGATAGCGGGAGGTTTAGAGACCCAGTACTTC CASSRGIAGGLETQYF
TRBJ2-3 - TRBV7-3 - TGTGCCAGCAGCTTAGGAGGGGAGAGCACAGATACGCAGTATTTT CASSLGGESTDTQYF
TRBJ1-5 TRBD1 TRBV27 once TGTGCCAGCAGTCACGGACAGGGCCAGCCCCAGCATTTT CASSHGQGQPQHF
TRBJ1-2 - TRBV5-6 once TGTGCCAGCAGCTTGCTGAGACAGCGAATCTATGGCTACACCTTC CASSLLRQRIYGYTF
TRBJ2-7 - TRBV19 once TGTGCCAGTTCCCCAGCCATCGAGGCCTACGAGCAGTACTTC CASSPAIEAYEQYF
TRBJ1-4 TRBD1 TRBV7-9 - TGTGCCAGCAGCGACGGTTCAGGGGGATCTGAAAAACTGTTTTTT CASSDGSGGSEKLFF
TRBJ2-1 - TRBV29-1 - TGCAGCGCTGACCCAGGGGGGAGGGTTGAGCAGTTCTTC CSADPGGRVEQFF
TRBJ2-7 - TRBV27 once TGTGCCAGCAGTCCAGTGGTGATAGCGTCGGGGCCCGCTTCCTACGAGCAGTACTTC CASSPVVIASGPASYEQYF
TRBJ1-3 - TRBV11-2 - TGTGCCAGCAGCTTAAACACAGGGAACTCAGGAAACACCATATATTTT CASSLNTGNSGNTIYF
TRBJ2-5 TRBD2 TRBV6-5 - TGTGCCAGCAAACTAGCGGGAGAAGAGACCCAGTACTTC CASKLAGEETQYF
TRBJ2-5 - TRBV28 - TGTGCCAGCAGCGGCTACCTGGAGACCCAGTACTTC CASSGYLETQYF
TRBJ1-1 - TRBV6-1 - TGTGCCAGCAGTGATGCGAACACTGAAGCTTTCTTT CASSDANTEAFF
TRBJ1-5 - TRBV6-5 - TGTGCCAGCAGGTTAGACAGTAATCAGCCCCAGCATTTT CASRLDSNQPQHF
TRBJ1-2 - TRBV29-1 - - CSVAKGAGYGYTF
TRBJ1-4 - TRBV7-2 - TGTGCCAGCAGCTTGGTGGAGGGAGAAAAACTGTTTTTT CASSLVEGEKLFF
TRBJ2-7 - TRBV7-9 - TGTGCCAGCGGAATCACCGGAATCTACGAGCAGTACTTC CASGITGIYEQYF
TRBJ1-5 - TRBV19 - TGTGCCACTAAGGGGCAGGGTAGGGGGCCCCAGCATTTT CATKGQGRGPQHF
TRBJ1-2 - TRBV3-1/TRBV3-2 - TGTGCCAGCAGCCAAGATGGGATCTGCTTCGGCTATGGCTACACCTTC CASSQDGICFGYGYTF
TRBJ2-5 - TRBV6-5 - TGTGCCAGCGCCCATAATGGTGTTCGCGAGACCCAGTACTTC CASAHNGVRETQYF
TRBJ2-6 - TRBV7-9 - TGTGCCAGCAGCGGGTCTGGGGCCAACGTCCTGACTTTC CASSGSGANVLTF
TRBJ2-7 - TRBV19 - TGTGCCAGTAGCTTTGCAGGGACCTACGAGCAGTACTTC CASSFAGTYEQYF
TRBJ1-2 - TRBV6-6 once TGTGCCAGCAGTCAGAACTATGGCTACACCTTC CASSQNYGYTF
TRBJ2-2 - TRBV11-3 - TGTGCCAGCAGCTCGGGATTAGGGACCGGGGAGCTGTTTTTT CASSSGLGTGELFF
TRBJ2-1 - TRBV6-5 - TGTGCCAGCAGTTACTCTACGGCGTTGTTATACAATGAGCAGTTCTTC CASSYSTALLYNEQFF
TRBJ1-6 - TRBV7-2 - TGTGCCAGCAGCTTAGTAGGGGTTAGGAGGAGCCCGCTGGCCCTCCACTTT CASSLVGVRRSPLALHF
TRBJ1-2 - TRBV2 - TGTGCCAGCAGTGCGCAGGAGTATGGCTACACCTTC CASSAQEYGYTF
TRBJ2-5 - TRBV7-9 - TGTGCCAGCAGCTTGGGATCGGGTGAGACCCAGTACTTC CASSLGSGETQYF
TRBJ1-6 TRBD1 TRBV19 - TGTGCCAGTTTACCCACGGGGACAGGGAAGGATTCACCCCTCCACTTT CASLPTGTGKDSPLHF
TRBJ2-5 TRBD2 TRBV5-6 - TGTGCCAGCAGCGGGACTAGCGGGGCCCAAGAGACCCAGTACTTC CASSGTSGAQETQYF
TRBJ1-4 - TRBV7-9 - TGTGCCAGCAGATCCACTAATGAAAAACTGTTTTTT CASRSTNEKLFF
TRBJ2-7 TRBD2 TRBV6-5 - TGTGCCAGCAGTTATGAGCGGGGGGCCTCCTACGAGCAGTACTTC CASSYERGASYEQYF
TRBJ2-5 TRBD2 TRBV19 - TGTGCCAGTAGGAGACTAGCGGCGGAGACCCAGTACTTC CASRRLAAETQYF
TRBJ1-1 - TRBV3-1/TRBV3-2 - TGTGCCAGCAGCCCCTCGATCTTCATGAACACTGAAGCTTTCTTT CASSPSIFMNTEAFF
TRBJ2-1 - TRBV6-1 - TGTGCCAGCAGAGAACAGGGATTCGTCTCCTACAATGAGCAGTTCTTC CASREQGFVSYNEQFF
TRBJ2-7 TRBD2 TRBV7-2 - TGTGCCAGCAGCCTTAGGACTAGCGGGGCGCCGGGCGAGCAGTACTTC CASSLRTSGAPGEQYF
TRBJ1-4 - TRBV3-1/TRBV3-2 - TGTGCCAGCAGCCCGCGACGGATCCCTAATGAAAAACTGTTTTTT CASSPRRIPNEKLFF
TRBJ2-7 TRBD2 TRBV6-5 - TGTGCCAGCAGACGAGGACTAGCTGGTCTCGAGCAGTACTTC CASRRGLAGLEQYF
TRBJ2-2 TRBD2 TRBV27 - TGTGCCAGCAGTACGACTAGCGGGGGGGTTAACGGGGAGCTGTTTTTT CASSTTSGGVNGELFF
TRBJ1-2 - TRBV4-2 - TGTGCCAGCAGCCAAGGTTGGGCAGGGAACTATGGCTACACCTTC CASSQGWAGNYGYTF
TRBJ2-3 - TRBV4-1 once TGCGCCAGCAGCCAGCGACAGCCGCATAGCACAGATACGCAGTATTTT CASSQRQPHSTDTQYF
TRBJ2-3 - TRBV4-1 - TGCGCCAGCAGCCAAGATGAAAATGGCGGGGGCCCCACAGATACGCAGTATTTT CASSQDENGGGPTDTQYF
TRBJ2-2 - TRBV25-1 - TGTGCCAGCAGTCGAATACCAGGGTTCGACACCGGGGAGCTGTTTTTT CASSRIPGFDTGELFF
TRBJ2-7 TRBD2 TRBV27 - TGTGCCAGCAGTCACCCGGGACTAGGAGGAAACGAGCAGTACTTC CASSHPGLGGNEQYF
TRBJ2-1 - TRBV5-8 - TGTGCCAGCAGCTTGGGGGGAAGCTCCTACAATGAGCAGTTCTTC CASSLGGSSYNEQFF
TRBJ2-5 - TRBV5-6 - TGTGCCAGCAGCCGGGGACATAGGGCCAAAGAGACCCAGTACTTC CASSRGHRAKETQYF
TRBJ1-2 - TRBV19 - TGTGCCAGTAGTACTTCGACGGTAGCAAATGGCTACACCTTC CASSTSTVANGYTF
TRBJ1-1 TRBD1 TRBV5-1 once TGCGCCAGCAGCTTGGATGAGGGGGCATATACTGAAGCTTTCTTT CASSLDEGAYTEAFF
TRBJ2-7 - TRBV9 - TGTGCCAGCAGCGTAGGGGACCACTCCTACGAGCAGTACTTC CASSVGDHSYEQYF
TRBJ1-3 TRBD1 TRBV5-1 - TGCGCCAGCAGCTGGACAGGAACCTCTGGAAACACCATATATTTT CASSWTGTSGNTIYF
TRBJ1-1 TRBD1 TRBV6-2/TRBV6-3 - TGTGCCAGCAGTTCCTGGACAGGGAGCGGGGCTGAAGCTTTCTTT CASSSWTGSGAEAFF
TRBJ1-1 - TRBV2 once TGTGCCAGCAGTGAAGGAGGGTACCAGAGGGCTTTCTTT CASSEGGYQRAFF